The entry below gives a single T cell receptor beta chain sequence along with its context. Antigen unknown. This sample was taken from a study of graft-versus-host responses after intestinal transplantation. Study-level background: Recipients uniformly received anti-thymocyte globulin induction, followed by tacrolimus and steroids for 2 to 4 years.

CDR1 and CDR2 from the germline V gene are SGHTA and FQGNSA. There are 15 residues in the CDR3. Trimming cost V 3 bases and J 2 bases; bases outside gene matches: 2. Sequencing used immunoSEQ multiplex PCR; TCRdb keeps in-frame clones, though not all of them. The table lists around 120,000 clones, about nine tenths of them singletons, with under 0.2% in the top ten. The sequencing used unstimulated CD4+ T cells sorted from spleen or lymph node cells, collected before intestinal transplant. The V and J genes are TRBV7-2 and TRBJ2-2; 8 nucleotides align to TRBD2. The sequence came from a human donor who received an intestinal transplant. The CDR3: CASSFGGANTGELFF. CDR3 coding DNA: TGTGCCAGCAGCTTCGGGGGGGCCAACACCGGGGAGCTGTTTTTT. The complete variable domain, with remaining parts taken from reference TRBV7-2 and TRBJ2-2, reads GAGVSQSPSNKVTEKGKDVELRCDPISGHTALYWYRQSLGQGLEFLIYFQGNSAPDKSGLPSDRFSAERTGGSVSTLTIQRTQQEDSAVYLCASSFGGANTGELFFGEGSRLTVL.